This TCR beta chain was obtained from a study of CD8+ T cells in alopecia areata. Overall study: Treated patients received oral tofacitinib, 5 to 10 mg twice daily.

V lost 3 bases, J lost 5 bases, and 7 bases stayed unmatched. The CDR3 covers 15 residues. CDR1 and CDR2 from the germline V gene are KGHSH and LQKENI. cDNA reverse transcribed from extracted RNA served as the sequencing template. Only in-frame clones appear in the TCRdb table, and some are missing; sequencing was by immunoSEQ multiplex PCR. The table lists some 14,000 clones, 45% to 60% of them singletons. This clone was recorded a few times. Lesional scalp tissue (obtained by punch biopsy) and peripheral blood were collected from alopecia areata patients. The chain joins TRBV18 to TRBJ2-7; 10 nucleotides agree with TRBD1. This receptor was identified in a human donor with alopecia areata. The material was skin, obtained at week 0. This CDR3 is CASSPSGQGIDEQYF. CDR3 DNA: TGTGCCAGCTCACCCTCGGGACAGGGGATCGACGAGCAGTACTTC.